A single sample is the source of the 11 T cell receptor beta chains below, sequenced in a study of cytomegalovirus exposure and HLA in healthy donors. PCR used 60 Vbeta primers and 13 Jbeta primers. The protocol was immunoSEQ multiplex PCR, while the TCRdb copy is restricted to in-frame clones and leaves out a portion. The sample carries about 60,000 clones, 60% to 80% recorded once. The specimen sequenced was PBMCs. The receptor source for this set is a woman aged 40 to 50 in good health and CMV-seropositive.

The chain uses TRBV14 and TRBJ1-3; unclear D gene. Germline-derived CDR1 and CDR2 are SGHDN and FVKESK. This CDR3 region has 16 residues. The germline V and J ends were trimmed by 0 bases and 0 bases, with 9 bases remaining between them. The CDR3 spells CASSQEFPGSGNTIYF. CDR3 nucleotide sequence: TGTGCCAGCAGCCAAGAATTTCCAGGCTCTGGAAACACCATATATTTT.

The chain carries TRBV30 and TRBJ1-2, with 7 bases aligning to TRBD1. Germline loops: CDR1 GTSNPN, CDR2 SVGIG (reference sequence). Germline trimming cut 2 bases from V and 8 bases from J; bases unmatched to any gene: 11. The CDR3 covers 14 residues. CDR3 DNA: TGTGCCTGGAGTTTTGGGACAGTCGGGAGAGGCTACACCTTC. Translation gives CAWSFGTVGRGYTF.

The chain uses TRBV5-1 and TRBJ2-1, with 12 nucleotides matching TRBD2. CDR1 and CDR2 (germline): SGHRS, YFSETQ. J was trimmed by 8 bases and V by 3 bases; bases with no gene match: 9. The CDR3 has 16 residues. The CDR3 nucleotides are TGCGCCAGCAGCTCGACCCTAGCGGGGGGGCAGGATGAGCAGTTCTTC. This sequence encodes CASSSTLAGGQDEQFF.

This chain joins TRBV19 and TRBJ1-4; the D gene is possibly TRBD1 (5 bases). The CDR3 extends over 17 amino acids. V lost 5 bases to trimming and J lost 4 bases, with 20 bases between them. Germline V gene lookup returns CDR1 LNHDA and CDR2 SQIVND (reference sequence). CDR3 amino acids: CASSPDSLPSLNEKLFF. CDR3 coding DNA: TGTGCCAGTAGTCCCGACAGTTTACCCAGCCTTAATGAAAAACTGTTTTTT.

V and J are TRBV9 and TRBJ2-5, with D tentatively TRBD2 (7 bases). CDR3 length: 15 amino acids. V gave up 0 bases and J gave up 7 bases, with 16 bases separating them. The V gene's germline CDR1 is SGDLS and CDR2 YYNGEE. As DNA, the CDR3 is TGTGCCAGCAGCGTAGGTGGGGGGGCCGAAGGGACCCAGTACTTC. Protein product: CASSVGGGAEGTQYF.

The V and J genes are TRBV5-1 and TRBJ1-3; D is possibly TRBD1 (5 bases). V was pared by 4 bases and J by 2 bases, with 10 bases between. The CDR3 contains 14 residues. CDR1 and CDR2 (germline): SGHRS, YFSETQ. The DNA for the CDR3 is TGCGCCAGCAGCAGCCTAGGGGCTGGAAACACCATATATTTT. It encodes CASSSLGAGNTIYF.

This chain uses TRBV6-1 with TRBJ1-4; weak D call: TRBD1 (5 bases). V lost 0 bases and J lost 2, with 10 bases in between. The CDR3 runs 16 residues. Germline values: CDR1 MNHNS, CDR2 SASEGT. The CDR3 nucleotides are TGTGCCAGCAGTGAAGCGGGGCGAAAGACTAATGAAAAACTGTTTTTT. Protein product: CASSEAGRKTNEKLFF.

This clone turned up a few times. The chain couples TRBV9 to TRBJ2-2; 7 bases fit TRBD1. The germline V gene has CDR1 SGDLS and CDR2 YYNGEE. V was pared by 8 bases and J by 0 bases, with 4 bases of the junction left unmatched. The CDR3 runs to 14 residues. The CDR3 is CASQGTANTGELFF. In DNA form, the CDR3 reads TGTGCCAGTCAAGGGACAGCGAACACCGGGGAGCTGTTTTTT.

This clone was seen a few times. This chain links TRBV5-1 with TRBJ2-3; 13 positions match TRBD2. With 0 bases clipped from V and 2 bases from J, the junction kept 9 bases outside the gene matches. The germline V gene has CDR1 SGHRS and CDR2 YFSETQ. This CDR3 region has 19 residues. CDR3 DNA: TGCGCCAGCAGCTTGGGAACTAGCGGGGGGGCAGGGATCACAGATACGCAGTATTTT. Protein sequence: CASSLGTSGGAGITDTQYF. Complete variable domain (other parts from reference TRBV5-1 and TRBJ2-3): KAGVTQTPRYLIKTRGQQVTLSCSPISGHRSVSWYQQTPGQGLQFLFEYFSETQRNKGNFPGRFSGRQFSNSRSEMNVSTLELGDSALYLCASSLGTSGGAGITDTQYFGPGTRLTVL.

This clone was picked up a small number of times. This chain links TRBV4-3 with TRBJ2-1; 10 nucleotides match TRBD2. The length of the CDR3 is 17 residues. The germline V gene has CDR1 LGHNA and CDR2 YSLEER. V lost 0 bases, J lost 4 bases, and 6 bases stayed unmatched. DNA of the CDR3: TGCGCCAGCAGCCAAGATATTAGCGGGGGGCTGTACAATGAGCAGTTCTTC. The encoded protein is CASSQDISGGLYNEQFF.

V gene TRBV7-9 combines with J gene TRBJ2-6, with D unresolved. Germline V gene lookup returns CDR1 SEHNR and CDR2 FQNEAQ (reference sequence). The CDR3 has 15 residues. Trimming left V 3 bases short and J 3 bases short, with 9 bases between. The chain's CDR3 is CASSFESGGANVLTF. The DNA for the CDR3 is TGTGCCAGCAGCTTCGAGTCGGGTGGGGCCAACGTCCTGACTTTC.